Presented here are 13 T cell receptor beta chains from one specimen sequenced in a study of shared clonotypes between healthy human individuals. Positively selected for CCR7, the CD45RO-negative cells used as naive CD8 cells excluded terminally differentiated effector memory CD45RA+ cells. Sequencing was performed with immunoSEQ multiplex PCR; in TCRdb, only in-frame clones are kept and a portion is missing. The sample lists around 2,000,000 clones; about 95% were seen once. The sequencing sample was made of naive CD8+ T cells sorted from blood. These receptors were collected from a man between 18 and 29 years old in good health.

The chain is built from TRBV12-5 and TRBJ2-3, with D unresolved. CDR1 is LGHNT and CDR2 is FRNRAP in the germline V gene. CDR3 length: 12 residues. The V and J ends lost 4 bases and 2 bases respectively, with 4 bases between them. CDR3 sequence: CASGWNTDTQYF. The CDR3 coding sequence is TGTGCTAGTGGTTGGAACACAGATACGCAGTATTTT. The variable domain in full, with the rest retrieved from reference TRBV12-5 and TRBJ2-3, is DARVTQTPRHKVTEMGQEVTMRCQPILGHNTVFWYRQTMMQGLELLAYFRNRAPLDDSGMPKDRFSAEMPDATLATLKIQPSEPRDSAVYFCASGWNTDTQYFGPGTRLTVL.

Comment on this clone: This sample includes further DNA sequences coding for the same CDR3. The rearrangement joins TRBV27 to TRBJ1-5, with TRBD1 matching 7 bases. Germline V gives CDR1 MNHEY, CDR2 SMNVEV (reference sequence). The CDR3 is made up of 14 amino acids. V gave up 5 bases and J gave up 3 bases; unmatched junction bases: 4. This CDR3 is CASSTQGDNQPQHF. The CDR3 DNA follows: TGTGCCAGCAGTACCCAGGGGGACAATCAGCCCCAGCATTTT.

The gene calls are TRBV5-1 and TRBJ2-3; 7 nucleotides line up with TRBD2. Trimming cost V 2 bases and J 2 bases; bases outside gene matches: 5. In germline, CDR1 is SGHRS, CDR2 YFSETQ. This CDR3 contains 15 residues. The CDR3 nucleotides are TGCGCCAGCAGCTTTGGCGGGGGACCCACAGATACGCAGTATTTT. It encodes CASSFGGGPTDTQYF.

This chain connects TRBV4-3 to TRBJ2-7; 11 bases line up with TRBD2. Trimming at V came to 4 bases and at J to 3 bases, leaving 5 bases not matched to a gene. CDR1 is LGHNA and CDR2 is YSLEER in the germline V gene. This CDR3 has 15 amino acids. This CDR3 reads CASSPSTSGSYEQYF. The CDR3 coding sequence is TGCGCCAGCAGCCCGAGTACTAGCGGGAGCTACGAGCAGTACTTC.

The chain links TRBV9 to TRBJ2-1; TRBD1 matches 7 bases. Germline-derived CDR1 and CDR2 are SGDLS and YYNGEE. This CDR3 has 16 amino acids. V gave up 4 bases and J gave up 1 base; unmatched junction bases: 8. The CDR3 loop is CASSPQGDLSYNEQFF. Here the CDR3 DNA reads TGTGCCAGCAGCCCCCAGGGGGATCTTTCCTACAATGAGCAGTTCTTC.

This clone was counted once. The CDR3 bases are TGTGCCAGCGAGGGGGGGATAAACACCGGGGAGCTGTTTTTT. Protein sequence: CASEGGINTGELFF. The chain is built from TRBV9 and TRBJ2-2; the D gene is possibly TRBD2 (7 bases). Trimming stripped 7 bases from V and 2 bases from J, with 12 bases between. The CDR3 is 14 residues long. Looked up from germline, CDR1 is SGDLS and CDR2 is YYNGEE. The variable domain in full, completed from reference TRBV9 and TRBJ2-2, reads DSGVTQTPKHLITATGQRVTLRCSPRSGDLSVYWYQQSLDQGLQFLIQYYNGEERAKGNILERFSAQQFPDLHSELNLSSLELGDSALYFCASEGGINTGELFFGEGSRLTVL.

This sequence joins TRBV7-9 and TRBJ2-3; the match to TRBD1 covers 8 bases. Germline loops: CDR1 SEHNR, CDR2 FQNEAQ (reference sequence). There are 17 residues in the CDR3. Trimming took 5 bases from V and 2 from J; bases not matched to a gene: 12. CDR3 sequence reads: CASSLLPGQEVTDTQYF. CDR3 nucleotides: TGTGCCAGCAGCCTCTTACCGGGACAGGAGGTCACAGATACGCAGTATTTT.

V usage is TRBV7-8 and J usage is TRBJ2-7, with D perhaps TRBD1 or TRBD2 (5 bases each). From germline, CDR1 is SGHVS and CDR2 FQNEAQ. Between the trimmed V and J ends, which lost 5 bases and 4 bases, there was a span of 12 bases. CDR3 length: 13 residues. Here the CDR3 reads CASSPGDAYEQYF. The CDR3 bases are TGTGCCAGCAGCCCCGGGGACGCATACGAGCAGTACTTC.

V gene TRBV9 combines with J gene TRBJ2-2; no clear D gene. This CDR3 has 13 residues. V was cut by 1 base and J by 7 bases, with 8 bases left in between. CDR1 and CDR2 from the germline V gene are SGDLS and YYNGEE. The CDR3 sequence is CASSVSSVGELFF. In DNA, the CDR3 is TGTGCCAGCAGCGTATCCTCGGTCGGGGAGCTGTTTTTT. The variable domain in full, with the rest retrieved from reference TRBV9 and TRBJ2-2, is DSGVTQTPKHLITATGQRVTLRCSPRSGDLSVYWYQQSLDQGLQFLIQYYNGEERAKGNILERFSAQQFPDLHSELNLSSLELGDSALYFCASSVSSVGELFFGEGSRLTVL.

As DNA, the CDR3 is TGTGCCTGTTCCCTTGGGCTTCCACAACCCTTCCAAGAGACCCAGTACTTC. It translates to CACSLGLPQPFQETQYF. V is TRBV30 and J is TRBJ2-5; D is unclear. V shed 6 bases and J shed 1 base, with 24 bases lying between them. This CDR3 is built from 17 residues. CDR1 is GTSNPN, CDR2 SVGIG, per germline (reference sequence). The full variable domain, in which reference TRBV30 and TRBJ2-5 provide the parts outside the CDR3, is SQTIHQWPATLVQPVGSPLSLECTVEGTSNPNLYWYRQAAGRGLQLLFYSVGIGQISSEVPQNLSASRPQDRQFILSSKKLLLSDSGFYLCACSLGLPQPFQETQYFGPGTRLLVL.

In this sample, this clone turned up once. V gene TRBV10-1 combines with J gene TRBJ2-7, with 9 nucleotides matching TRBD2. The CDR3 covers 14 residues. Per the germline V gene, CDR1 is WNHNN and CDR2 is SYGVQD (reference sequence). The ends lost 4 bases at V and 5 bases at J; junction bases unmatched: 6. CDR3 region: CASSVAASGNEQYF. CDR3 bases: TGCGCCAGCAGTGTGGCGGCTAGCGGGAACGAGCAGTACTTC.

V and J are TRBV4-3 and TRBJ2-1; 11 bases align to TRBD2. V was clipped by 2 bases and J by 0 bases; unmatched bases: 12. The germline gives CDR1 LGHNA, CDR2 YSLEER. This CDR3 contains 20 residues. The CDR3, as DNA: TGCGCCAGCAGCCAACACCTGGGACTAGCGGAGGAAAGCTCCTACAATGAGCAGTTCTTC. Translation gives CASSQHLGLAEESSYNEQFF.

The DNA for the CDR3 is TGTGCCAGCAGCCGTATCAGGGACAGGCAAGTACAGCCCCAGCATTTT. It specifies CASSRIRDRQVQPQHF. This chain joins TRBV11-2 and TRBJ1-5; TRBD1 aligns across 8 bases. Germline V gives CDR1 SGHAT, CDR2 FQNNGV. V dropped 5 bases and J dropped 7; count of bases not matched to a gene: 13. CDR3 length: 16 residues.